The 9 T cell receptor beta chains reported below all come from one sample, sequenced in a study of vaccination and CD4 T cells after COVID-19. Oncomine TCR Beta short-read sequencing was applied to DNA from cultured CD4+ T cells. Each CDR3 protein is one row after TCRdb ran MiXCR on the PCR reads. The table records 9,500 to 15,000 distinct CDR3 sequences, around 40% of them present only once. No cognate antigen is known for these TCRs. This sample's treatment: roughly 10-day PBMC culture with coronavirus spike peptide pools or control peptides (ViraFEST assay). The sample consisted of cultured CD4+ T cells from blood. The receptors originated from a human donor with COVID-19.

V gene TRBV5-4 combines with J gene TRBJ1-2; D is unclear. The CDR3 extends over 13 amino acids. CDR1 and CDR2 (germline): SGHNT, YYREEE (reference sequence). Trimming stripped 1 base from V and 2 bases from J, with 6 bases between. DNA for the CDR3: TGTGCCAGCAGCTTGTTCGGCAACTATGGCTACACCTTC. This sequence encodes CASSLFGNYGYTF.

This clonotype has a handful of counts. This chain uses TRBV2 with TRBJ2-2; D remains ambiguous. Trimming stripped 2 bases from V and 4 bases from J, with 5 bases between. From germline, CDR1 is SNHLY and CDR2 FYNNEI. This CDR3 contains 13 residues. CDR3 protein: CASSESATGELFF. The CDR3 DNA is TGTGCCAGCAGTGAATCGGCCACCGGGGAGCTGTTTTTT.

The chain has TRBV4-3 and TRBJ1-2, with D possibly matching TRBD1 (5 bases). Between the trimmed V and J ends, which lost 3 bases and 1 base, there was a span of 6 bases. This CDR3 spans 13 amino acids. Per the germline V gene, CDR1 is LGHNA and CDR2 is YSLEER. The CDR3 nucleotides are TGCGCCAGCAGCCAGACAGTTAACTATGGCTACACCTTC. Translated: CASSQTVNYGYTF.

The chain links TRBV6-1 to TRBJ2-5; tentatively, D is TRBD1 or TRBD2 (5 bases each). Trimming stripped 2 bases from V and 2 bases from J, with 15 bases between. CDR1 is MNHNS and CDR2 is SASEGT in the germline V gene. The CDR3 loop spans 16 amino acids. The CDR3 region is CASSEHGGAIQETQYF. For the CDR3, the DNA is TGTGCCAGCAGTGAACATGGGGGAGCAATACAAGAGACCCAGTACTTC.

The J gene is TRBJ1-3, the V gene TRBV10-3, with D possibly being TRBD1 (5 bases). CDR3 length: 14 amino acids. Germline values: CDR1 ENHRY, CDR2 SYGVKD. V was trimmed by 8 bases and J by 2 bases, leaving 13 bases between them. The DNA of the CDR3 is TGTGCCATCTCCAGGGAGGTGGCTGGAAACACCATATATTTT. It is translated as CAISREVAGNTIYF.

This clonotype was detected only a few times. This chain connects TRBV2 to TRBJ2-1; D uncertain. The V end was cut by 4 bases, the J end by 10 bases, with 11 bases between. The CDR3 is made up of 12 amino acids. CDR1 is SNHLY, CDR2 FYNNEI, per germline. In DNA form, the CDR3 reads TGTGCCAGCAGTGTTGGTCGCGAGGAGCAGTTCTTC. As protein: CASSVGREEQFF.

This clonotype was detected only once. The rearrangement joins TRBV20-1 to TRBJ2-5; 11 nucleotides line up with TRBD2. This CDR3 contains 15 residues. CDR1 DFQATT and CDR2 SNEGSKA come from the germline V gene (reference sequence). With 6 bases clipped from V and 1 base from J, the junction kept 7 bases outside the gene matches. The CDR3: CSAGPSGGIQETQYF. The CDR3 DNA follows: TGCAGTGCGGGTCCTAGCGGGGGGATCCAAGAGACCCAGTACTTC.

The V and J genes are TRBV7-2 and TRBJ1-3, with D perhaps matching TRBD1 (5 bases). Germline CDR1 reads SGHTA; CDR2 reads FQGNSA. The CDR3 sequence is 16 residues long. V lost 0 bases, J lost 0 bases, and 9 bases lay in between. The CDR3 coding sequence is TGTGCCAGCAGCTTAGCAGGGGCTAACTCTGGAAACACCATATATTTT. Its protein product is CASSLAGANSGNTIYF.

This clonotype was seen a few times. The chain employs TRBV10-3 and TRBJ2-4; no definite D call. Per the germline V gene, CDR1 is ENHRY and CDR2 is SYGVKD. V was pared by 3 bases and J by 0 bases, with 18 bases between. The CDR3 runs to 18 residues. The CDR3 loop reads CAISERQDGILAKNIQYF. CDR3 DNA sequence: TGTGCCATCAGTGAACGACAAGACGGAATCCTAGCCAAAAACATTCAGTACTTC.